This T cell receptor beta chain is from a study of blood T cell repertoires in COVID-19. Source study methods: Reference gene primer amplification gave nucleated cell count estimates. TCRdb's copy holds only in-frame clones and misses some; the assay was immunoSEQ multiplex PCR. The DNA was the basis for D and trimming; V, J and clone size are from that table. The sample yields about 140,000 clones, 75% to 85% seen once. Germline loops: CDR1 SGHRS, CDR2 YFSETQ. The CDR3 runs to 15 residues. Trimming shortened V by 0 bases and J by 2 bases, and 9 bases separated the two germline ends. The sequence was collected from a man aged 60 to 75 with acute or convalescent COVID-19. Material: peripheral blood. The chain joins TRBV5-1 to TRBJ1-5; D not resolved. CDR3 sequence: CASSLGGSGNQPQHF. Here the CDR3 DNA reads TGCGCCAGCAGCTTGGGAGGGTCGGGCAATCAGCCCCAGCATTTT.